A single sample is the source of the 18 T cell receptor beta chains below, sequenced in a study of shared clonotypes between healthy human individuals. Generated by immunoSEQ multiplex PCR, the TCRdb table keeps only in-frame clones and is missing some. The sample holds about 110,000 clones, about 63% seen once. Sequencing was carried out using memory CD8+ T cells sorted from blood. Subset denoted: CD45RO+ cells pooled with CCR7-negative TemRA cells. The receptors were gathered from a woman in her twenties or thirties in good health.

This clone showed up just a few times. CDR3 in amino acids: CASSDTTSQAFF. The DNA of the CDR3 is TGTGCCAGCTCAGATACAACGAGCCAAGCTTTCTTT. The chain has TRBV18 and TRBJ1-1; no reliable D call. Germline V CDR1 and CDR2: KGHSH, LQKENI. This CDR3 contains 12 residues. V lost 5 bases to trimming and J lost 9 bases, with 13 bases between them.

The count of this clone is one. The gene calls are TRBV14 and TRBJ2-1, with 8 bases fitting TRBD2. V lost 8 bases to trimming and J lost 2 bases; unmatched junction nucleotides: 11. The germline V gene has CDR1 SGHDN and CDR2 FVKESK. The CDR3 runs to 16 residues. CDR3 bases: TGTGCCAGCGGTGAGGGAGCGGGAGTCCCCTACAATGAGCAGTTCTTC. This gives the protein CASGEGAGVPYNEQFF.

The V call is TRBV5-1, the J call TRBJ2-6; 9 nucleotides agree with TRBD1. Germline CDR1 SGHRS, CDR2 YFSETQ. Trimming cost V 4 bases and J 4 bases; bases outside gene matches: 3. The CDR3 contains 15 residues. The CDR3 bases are TGCGCCAGCAGCGGGACAGGGCACGGGGCCAACGTCCTGACTTTC. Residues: CASSGTGHGANVLTF.

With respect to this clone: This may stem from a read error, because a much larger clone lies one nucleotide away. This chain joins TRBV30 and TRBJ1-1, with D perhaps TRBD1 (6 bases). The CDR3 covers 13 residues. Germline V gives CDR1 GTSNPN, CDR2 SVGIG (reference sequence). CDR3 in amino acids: CAWGAQGSTETFF. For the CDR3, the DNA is TGTGCCTGGGGGGCCCAGGGGTCCACTGAAACTTTCTTT.

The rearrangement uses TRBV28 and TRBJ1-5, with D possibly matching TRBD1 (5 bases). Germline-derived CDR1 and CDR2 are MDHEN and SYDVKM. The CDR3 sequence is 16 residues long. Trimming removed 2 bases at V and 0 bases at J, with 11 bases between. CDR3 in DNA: TGTGCCAGCAGTTTACAGGGCGTGAATAGCAATCAGCCCCAGCATTTT. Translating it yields CASSLQGVNSNQPQHF.

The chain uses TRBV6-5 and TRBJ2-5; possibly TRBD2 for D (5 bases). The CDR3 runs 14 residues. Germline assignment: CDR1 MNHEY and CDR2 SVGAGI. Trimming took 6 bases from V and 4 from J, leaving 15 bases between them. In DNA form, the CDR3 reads TGTGCCAGCAGACCCCCGGGAACCACAGAGACCCAGTACTTC. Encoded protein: CASRPPGTTETQYF.

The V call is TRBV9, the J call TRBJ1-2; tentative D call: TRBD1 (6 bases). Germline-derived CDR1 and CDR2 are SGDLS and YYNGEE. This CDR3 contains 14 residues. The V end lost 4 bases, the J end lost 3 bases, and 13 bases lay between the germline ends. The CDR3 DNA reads TGTGCCAGCAGCTCCTCGGACAGATACTATGGCTACACCTTC. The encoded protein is CASSSSDRYYGYTF.

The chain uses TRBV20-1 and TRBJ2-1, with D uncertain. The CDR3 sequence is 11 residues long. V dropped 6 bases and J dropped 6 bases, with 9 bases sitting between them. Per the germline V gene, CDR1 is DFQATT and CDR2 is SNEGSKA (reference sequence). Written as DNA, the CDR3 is TGCAGTGCCGCAGGTCCCAATGAGCAGTTCTTC. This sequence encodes CSAAGPNEQFF.

CDR3 nucleotides: TGCGCCAGCAGCTTTCACGACAGGAGCCATGAAAAACTGTTTTTT. Protein: CASSFHDRSHEKLFF. This chain uses TRBV5-1 with TRBJ1-4; perhaps TRBD1 as D (6 bases). CDR1 is SGHRS and CDR2 is YFSETQ in the germline V gene. CDR3 size: 15 residues. Trimming shortened V by 2 bases and J by 6 bases, and 14 bases separated the two germline ends.

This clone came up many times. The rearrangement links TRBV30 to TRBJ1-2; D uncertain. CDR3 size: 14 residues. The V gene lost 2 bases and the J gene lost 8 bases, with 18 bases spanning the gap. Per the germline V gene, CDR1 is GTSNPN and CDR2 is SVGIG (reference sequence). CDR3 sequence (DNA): TGTGCCTGGAGTAGACACCCCCGTTCAGGCGGCTACACCTTC. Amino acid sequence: CAWSRHPRSGGYTF.

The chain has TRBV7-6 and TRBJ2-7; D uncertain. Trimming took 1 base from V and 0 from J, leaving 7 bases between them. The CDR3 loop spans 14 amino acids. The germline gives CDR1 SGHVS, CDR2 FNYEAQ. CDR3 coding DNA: TGTGCCAGCAGCTTAGAATGGAACTCCTACGAGCAGTACTTC. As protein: CASSLEWNSYEQYF.

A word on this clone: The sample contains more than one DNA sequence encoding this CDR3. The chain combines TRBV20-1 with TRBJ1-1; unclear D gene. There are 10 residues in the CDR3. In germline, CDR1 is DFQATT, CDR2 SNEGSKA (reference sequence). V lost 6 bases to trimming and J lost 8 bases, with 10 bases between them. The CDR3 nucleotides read TGCAGTGCCCCAGGCGGAGAAGCTTTCTTT. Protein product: CSAPGGEAFF.

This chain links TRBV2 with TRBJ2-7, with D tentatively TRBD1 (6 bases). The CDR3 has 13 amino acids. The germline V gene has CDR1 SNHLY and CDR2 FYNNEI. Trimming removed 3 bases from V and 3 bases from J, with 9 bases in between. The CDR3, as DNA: TGTGCCAGCAGTGAGGCCAGGGGCTACGAGCAGTACTTC. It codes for CASSEARGYEQYF.

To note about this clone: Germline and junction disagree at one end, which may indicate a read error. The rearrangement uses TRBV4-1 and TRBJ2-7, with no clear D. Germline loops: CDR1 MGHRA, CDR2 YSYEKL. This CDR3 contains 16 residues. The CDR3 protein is CASSQDDASPSYEQYF. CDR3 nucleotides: TGTGCCAGCAGCCAAGATGATGCGTCCCCTTCCTACGAGCAGTACTTC.

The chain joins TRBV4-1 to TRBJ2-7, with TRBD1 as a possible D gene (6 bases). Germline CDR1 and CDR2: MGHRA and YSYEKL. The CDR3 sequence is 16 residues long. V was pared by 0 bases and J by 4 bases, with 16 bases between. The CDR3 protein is CASSQDWARGAYEQYF. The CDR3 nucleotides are TGCGCCAGCAGCCAAGATTGGGCCAGGGGTGCGTACGAGCAGTACTTC.

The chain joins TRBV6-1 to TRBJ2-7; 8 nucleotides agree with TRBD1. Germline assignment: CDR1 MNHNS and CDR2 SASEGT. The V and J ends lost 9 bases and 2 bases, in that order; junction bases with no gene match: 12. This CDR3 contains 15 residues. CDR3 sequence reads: CASRQVGQGPYEQYF. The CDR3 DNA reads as TGTGCCAGTAGACAAGTAGGACAGGGTCCCTACGAGCAGTACTTC.

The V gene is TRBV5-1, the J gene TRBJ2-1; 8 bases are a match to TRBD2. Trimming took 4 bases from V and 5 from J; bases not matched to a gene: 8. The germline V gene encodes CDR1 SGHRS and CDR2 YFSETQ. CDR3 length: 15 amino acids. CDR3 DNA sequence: TGCGCCAGCAGCCCCGACGGGAGGGGAAACAATGAGCAGTTCTTC. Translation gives CASSPDGRGNNEQFF.

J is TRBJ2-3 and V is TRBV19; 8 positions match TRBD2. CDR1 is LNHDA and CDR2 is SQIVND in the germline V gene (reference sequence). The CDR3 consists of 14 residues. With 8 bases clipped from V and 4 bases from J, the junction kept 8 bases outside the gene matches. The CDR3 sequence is CASAGGGRPDTQYF. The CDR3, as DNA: TGTGCCAGTGCTGGGGGCGGGAGGCCAGATACGCAGTATTTT.